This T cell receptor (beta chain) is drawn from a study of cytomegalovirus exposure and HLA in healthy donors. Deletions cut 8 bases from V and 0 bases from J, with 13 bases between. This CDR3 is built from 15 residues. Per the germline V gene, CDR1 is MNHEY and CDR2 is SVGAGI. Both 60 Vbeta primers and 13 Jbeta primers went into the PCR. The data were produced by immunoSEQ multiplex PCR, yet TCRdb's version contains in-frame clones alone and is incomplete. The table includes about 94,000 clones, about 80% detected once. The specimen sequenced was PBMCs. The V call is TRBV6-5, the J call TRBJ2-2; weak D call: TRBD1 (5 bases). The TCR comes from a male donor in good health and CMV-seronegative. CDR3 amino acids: CASGDWGSNTGELFF. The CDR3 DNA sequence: TGTGCCAGCGGCGATTGGGGCTCGAACACCGGGGAGCTGTTTTTT.